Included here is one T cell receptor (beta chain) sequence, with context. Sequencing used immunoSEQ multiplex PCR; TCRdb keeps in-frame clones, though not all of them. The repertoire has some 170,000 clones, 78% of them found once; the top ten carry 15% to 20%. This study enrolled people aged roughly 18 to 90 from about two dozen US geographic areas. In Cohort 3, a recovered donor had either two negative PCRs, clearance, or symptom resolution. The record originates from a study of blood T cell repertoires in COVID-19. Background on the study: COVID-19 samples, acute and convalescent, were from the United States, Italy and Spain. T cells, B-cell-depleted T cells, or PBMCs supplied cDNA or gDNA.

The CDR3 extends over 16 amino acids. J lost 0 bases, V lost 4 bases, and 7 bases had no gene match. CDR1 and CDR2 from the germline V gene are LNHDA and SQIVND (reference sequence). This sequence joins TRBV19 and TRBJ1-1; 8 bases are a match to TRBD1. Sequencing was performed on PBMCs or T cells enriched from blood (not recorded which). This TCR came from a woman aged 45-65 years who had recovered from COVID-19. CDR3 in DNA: TGTGCCAGTAGTACGAAGACAGGGGCGATGAACACTGAAGCTTTCTTT. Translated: CASSTKTGAMNTEAFF.